This TCR beta chain was captured in a study of T cells in Graves' hyperthyroidism and ophthalmopathy. Regarding the study as a whole: Ophthalmopathy prediction by the model preceded onset by a median about 6.5 months. Ophthalmopathy and stable hyperthyroidism were told apart by a 13 V-J model.

This clonotype is a singleton in its sample. Antigen: not known. It was RNA transcripts that yielded the amplified TCR beta CDR3 regions. The HTBI primer set served for first-round RT-PCR of the TCR CDR3. Using its own MiXCR run on the multiplex PCR reads, TCRdb lists one record per CDR3 protein. The profile shows around 240,000 distinct CDR3 sequences, about a sixth of them singletons. The sample taken for sequencing was blood. The TCR comes from a woman aged 18-29 years with Graves' ophthalmopathy.

CDR3 DNA sequence: TGTGCCACCGTCCTCACGCCGGGAGGGGACTATGGCTACACCTTC. It is translated as CATVLTPGGDYGYTF. The rearrangement joins TRBV6-1 to TRBJ1-2; weak D call: TRBD1 (5 bases). The CDR3 contains 15 residues. Trimming removed 10 bases from V and 3 bases from J, with 21 bases in between. Germline V gene lookup returns CDR1 MNHNS and CDR2 SASEGT.